Listed here are 12 T cell receptor beta chains from one sample, sequenced in a study of T cell repertoires in cytomegalovirus infection. These receptors lack a known antigen. From the reads, TCRdb called clonotypes with MiXCR, one entry per CDR3 protein. The sample has 550,000 to 850,000 distinct CDR3 sequences, around 35% seen once. The specimen comprised cultured PBMCs, sampled from culture after CMV antigen stimulation. Receptor source: a human donor in good health (CMV status not recorded). Some clones in this sample may be carry-over from other donors' samples.

This clonotype has a handful of counts. The rearrangement uses TRBV7-8 and TRBJ1-6; TRBD1 might be the D (5 bases). The CDR3 contains 15 residues. Trimming stripped 5 bases from V and 6 bases from J, with 14 bases between. CDR1 is SGHVS and CDR2 is FQNEAQ in the germline V gene. CDR3 bases: TGTGCCAGCAGCCTAACGACAGTTATTAATTCACCCCTCCACTTT. This translates into CASSLTTVINSPLHF.

This clonotype showed up many times. V usage is TRBV6-2 or TRBV6-3 and J usage is TRBJ1-2; no definite D call. Trimming removed 2 bases at V and 2 bases at J, with 9 bases between. This CDR3 spans 14 amino acids. In germline, CDR1 is MNHEY, CDR2 SVGEGT. CDR3 nucleotides: TGTGCCAGCAGTTACCCAGGAGGCAACTATGGCTACACCTTC. As protein: CASSYPGGNYGYTF.

This chain links TRBV6-5 with TRBJ2-7; tentatively, D is TRBD2 (7 bases). From germline, CDR1 is MNHEY and CDR2 SVGAGI. Trimming cost V 8 bases and J 2 bases, with 25 bases left between them. The CDR3 runs 17 residues. The DNA of the CDR3 is TGTGCCAGCCGCTACTCCCTCGGCGGGGGCCAGACCTACGAGCAGTACTTC. Translation gives CASRYSLGGGQTYEQYF.

The rearrangement links TRBV19 to TRBJ1-2, with 9 bases that match TRBD1. CDR3 length equals 14 residues. The germline CDR1 and CDR2 sequences are LNHDA and SQIVND (reference sequence). Unmatched junction bases numbered 5, after V lost 1 base and J lost 8 bases. CDR3 DNA sequence: TGTGCCAGTAGTATAGTCCGGACAGGGGAAGGCTACACCTTC. Encoded protein: CASSIVRTGEGYTF.

In its sample, this clonotype was seen a few times. The chain combines TRBV6-5 with TRBJ2-5, with no clear D. The CDR3 totals 12 residues. The V gene's germline CDR1 is MNHEY and CDR2 SVGAGI. With 5 bases removed from V and 4 bases from J, the gap between germline ends came to 8 bases. CDR3 DNA: TGTGCCAGCAGTGGCGCAAGAGAGACCCAGTACTTC. Its protein product is CASSGARETQYF.

This clonotype appeared a single time. V gene TRBV11-2 combines with J gene TRBJ2-7; TRBD1 agrees at 7 bases. V lost 5 bases and J lost 7; bases outside the gene matches: 17. The CDR3 has 16 amino acids. CDR1 is SGHAT, CDR2 FQNNGV, per germline. CDR3: CASSPGSGTAFVEQYF. CDR3 nucleotide sequence: TGTGCCAGCAGCCCGGGGTCCGGGACAGCTTTTGTGGAGCAGTACTTC.

This clonotype was seen more than once but under ten times. The chain has TRBV24-1 and TRBJ1-4; no clear D gene. V lost 9 bases to trimming and J lost 5 bases, with 18 bases between them. Germline CDR1 KGHDR, CDR2 SFDVKD. CDR3 length: 15 residues. In DNA, the CDR3 is TGTGCCACCCCATGGGCCAGCGGAAGAAATGAAAAACTGTTTTTT. It is translated as CATPWASGRNEKLFF.

The chain joins TRBV24-1 to TRBJ2-5, with D possibly called TRBD1 or TRBD2 (5 bases each). There are 15 residues in the CDR3. CDR1 KGHDR and CDR2 SFDVKD come from the germline V gene. Trimming cost V 4 bases and J 5 bases, with 16 bases left between them. The CDR3 DNA reads TGTGCCACCAGTGACTCCGGGACCGGAGGTGAGACCCAGTACTTC. Translated: CATSDSGTGGETQYF.

This clonotype occurred a few times. The chain recombines TRBV29-1 with TRBJ2-7; a possible D gene is TRBD2 (6 bases). With 8 bases removed from V and 2 bases from J, the gap between germline ends came to 16 bases. CDR3 size: 13 residues. CDR1 and CDR2 (germline): SQVTM, ANQGSEA. The CDR3 spells CSQRGREAYEQYF. The CDR3 nucleotides are TGCAGCCAGAGGGGCAGGGAGGCCTACGAGCAGTACTTC.

V and J are TRBV12-3 or TRBV12-4 and TRBJ2-2; D remains ambiguous. The V end was cut by 6 bases, the J end by 8 bases, with 13 bases between. There are 13 residues in the CDR3. DNA for the CDR3: TGTGCCAGCAGCAACTATGGTTTAGGGGAGCTGTTTTTT. Translating gives CASSNYGLGELFF.

This clonotype was counted at least ten times. The chain combines TRBV6-1 with TRBJ1-2; D not certain. The CDR3 has 17 residues. Germline CDR1 MNHNS, CDR2 SASEGT. Deletions cut 4 bases from V and 4 bases from J, with 22 bases between. CDR3 sequence reads: CASSASLRSPISYGYTF. CDR3 nucleotide sequence: TGTGCCAGCAGTGCGTCCCTACGGTCCCCAATTTCCTATGGCTACACCTTC.

This clonotype was recorded at least ten times. The chain is built from TRBV7-8 and TRBJ2-2; 11 bases map to TRBD2. CDR1 SGHVS and CDR2 FQNEAQ come from the germline V gene. The V segment lost 5 bases and the J segment 3 bases; nucleotides outside the gene matches: 5. CDR3 length: 16 residues. The CDR3 loop is CASSRSGRGDTGELFF. The CDR3 region has the DNA TGTGCCAGCAGCCGTAGCGGGAGGGGAGACACCGGGGAGCTGTTTTTT. The whole variable domain, remainder taken from reference TRBV7-8 and TRBJ2-2, is GAGVSQSPRYKVAKRGQDVALRCDPISGHVSLFWYQQALGQGPEFLTYFQNEAQLDKSGLPSDRFFAERPEGSVSTLKIQRTQQEDSAVYLCASSRSGRGDTGELFFGEGSRLTVL.